Each of the 9 T cell receptor beta chains below was sequenced from the same sample in a study of T cells in Graves' hyperthyroidism and ophthalmopathy. Researchers took RNA transcripts and amplified the TCR beta CDR3 regions from them. HTBI primers were employed in a first-round RT-PCR of the TCR CDR3. Each CDR3 protein is one row after TCRdb ran MiXCR on the multiplex PCR reads. The sample contains 800,000 or so distinct CDR3 sequences, 35% to 40% of which appear only once. The sequenced sample consisted of blood. Receptors were obtained from a man aged 18 to 30 with Graves' hyperthyroidism.

This sequence joins TRBV7-9 and TRBJ2-7, with TRBD2 matching 9 bases. Germline assignment: CDR1 SEHNR and CDR2 FQNEAQ (reference sequence). The CDR3 has 16 residues. J lost 3 bases, V lost 5 bases, and 11 bases had no gene match. This CDR3 is CASSQEEGSGSYEQYF. The CDR3 DNA reads TGTGCCAGCAGCCAAGAGGAGGGTAGCGGGAGCTACGAGCAGTACTTC.

The V and J genes are TRBV5-1 and TRBJ2-5, with 9 bases lining up with TRBD1. After removal of 4 bases from V and 4 bases from J, the junction contained 5 bases not matched to a gene. The CDR3 runs 14 residues. CDR1 SGHRS and CDR2 YFSETQ come from the germline V gene. CDR3 residues: CASSKGQGPETQYF. CDR3 coding DNA: TGCGCCAGCAGCAAGGGACAGGGCCCAGAGACCCAGTACTTC.

V is TRBV19 and J is TRBJ1-5; D remains ambiguous. This CDR3 region has 16 residues. V shed 4 bases and J shed 0 bases, with 13 bases lying between them. Germline V gene data show CDR1 as LNHDA and CDR2 as SQIVND (reference sequence). CDR3 residues: CASSTSHSNSNQPQHF. For the CDR3, the DNA is TGTGCCAGTAGTACCTCCCACAGTAATAGCAATCAGCCCCAGCATTTT.

This clonotype came up many times. The chain recombines TRBV9 with TRBJ1-1; D gene unclear. Trimming removed 3 bases at V and 5 bases at J, with 8 bases between. CDR3 length equals 12 residues. Per the germline V gene, CDR1 is SGDLS and CDR2 is YYNGEE. This CDR3 reads CASSGVGTEAFF. CDR3 DNA: TGTGCCAGCAGCGGGGTGGGAACTGAAGCTTTCTTT.

V is TRBV6-2 or TRBV6-3 and J is TRBJ1-6; 8 positions match TRBD1. Germline CDR1 reads MNHEY; CDR2 reads SVGEGT. This CDR3 spans 15 amino acids. The V segment lost 5 bases and the J segment 7 bases; nucleotides outside the gene matches: 7. The CDR3 reads CASSRQGLENSPLHF. For the CDR3, the DNA is TGTGCCAGCAGTCGACAGGGGCTTGAGAATTCACCCCTCCACTTT.

The chain links TRBV11-1 to TRBJ2-2, with D possibly being TRBD2 (6 bases). Germline loops: CDR1 SGHAT, CDR2 FQDESV (reference sequence). The CDR3 runs to 18 residues. Between the trimmed V and J ends, which lost 1 base and 1 base, there was a span of 16 bases. CDR3 bases: TGTGCCAGCAGCTTAGAGCCCGGCGGGGTGGGGAACACCGGGGAGCTGTTTTTT. It yields the protein CASSLEPGGVGNTGELFF.

This clonotype has ten or more counts. This chain connects TRBV19 to TRBJ1-5; D is unclear. With 5 bases removed from V and 1 base from J, the gap between germline ends came to 12 bases. The V gene's germline CDR1 is LNHDA and CDR2 SQIVND (reference sequence). The CDR3 contains 15 residues. Here the CDR3 DNA reads TGTGCCAGTAGTCGGTCGGGAAGGAGCAATCAGCCCCAGCATTTT. Residues: CASSRSGRSNQPQHF.

This clonotype occurred a few times. The chain couples TRBV7-9 to TRBJ2-2, with 13 bases aligning to TRBD2. Germline V lookup: CDR1 SEHNR, CDR2 FQNEAQ (reference sequence). The CDR3 consists of 16 residues. With V trimmed by 5 bases and J by 6 bases, 6 bases remained unmatched. CDR3: CASSPRTSGSAGELFF. The CDR3 coding sequence is TGTGCCAGCAGCCCCCGGACTAGCGGGAGCGCCGGGGAGCTGTTTTTT.

This clonotype was counted ten times or more. The DNA for the CDR3 is TGTGCCAGCAGGTCTACAGGGAATTCACCCCTCCACTTT. Translating gives CASRSTGNSPLHF. J is TRBJ1-6 and V is TRBV6-5; maybe TRBD1 (6 bases). V was cut by 6 bases and J by 7 bases, with 10 bases left in between. The CDR3 spans 13 residues. In germline, CDR1 is MNHEY, CDR2 SVGAGI.